The TCR beta chain under discussion was sequenced for a study of cytomegalovirus exposure and HLA in healthy donors. Study in general: Membership in the Caucasian-associated ancestry cluster was found for 81% of about 430 genotyped donors. Study outcomes and limitations: Another analysis was done later, and it associated roughly 15,000 TCR beta sequences with HLA alleles at 0.05 false discovery rate. Information on immune exposure was restricted to one variable (CMV serostatus).

Germline V CDR1 and CDR2: LNHDA, SQIVND (reference sequence). V trimming: 5 bases; J trimming: 1 base; junction bases outside the gene matches: 5. CDR3 length equals 16 residues. Amplification used 60 Vbeta primers and 13 Jbeta primers. The protocol was immunoSEQ multiplex PCR, while the TCRdb copy is restricted to in-frame clones and leaves out a portion. The data show 150,000 to 200,000 clones, 70% to 85% seen once. Details on this clone: What it recognizes is unknown.

Sequencing used PBMCs. The V gene is TRBV19, the J gene TRBJ2-7; 13 bases align to TRBD2. The source is a man aged 50 to 60 in good health and CMV-seropositive. This chain's CDR3 is CASSPRLAGGSYEQYF. For the CDR3, the DNA is TGTGCCAGTAGTCCCCGACTAGCGGGGGGATCCTACGAGCAGTACTTC. The variable domain in full, completed from reference TRBV19 and TRBJ2-7, reads DGGITQSPKYLFRKEGQNVTLSCEQNLNHDAMYWYRQDPGQGLRLIYYSQIVNDFQKGDIAEGYSVSREKKESFPLTVTSAQKNPTAFYLCASSPRLAGGSYEQYFGPGTRLTVT.